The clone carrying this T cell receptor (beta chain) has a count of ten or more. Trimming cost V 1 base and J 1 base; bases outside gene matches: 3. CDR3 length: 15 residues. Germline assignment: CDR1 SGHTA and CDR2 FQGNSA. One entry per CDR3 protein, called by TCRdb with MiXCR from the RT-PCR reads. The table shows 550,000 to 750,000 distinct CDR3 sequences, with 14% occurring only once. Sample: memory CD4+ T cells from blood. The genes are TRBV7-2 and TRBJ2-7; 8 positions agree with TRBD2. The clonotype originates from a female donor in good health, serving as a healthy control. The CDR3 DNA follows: TGTGCCAGCAGCTTAGTTAGCGGGGTGTCCTACGAGCAGTACTTC. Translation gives CASSLVSGVSYEQYF. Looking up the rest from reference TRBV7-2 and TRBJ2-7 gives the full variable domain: GAGVSQSPSNKVTEKGKDVELRCDPISGHTALYWYRQSLGQGLEFLIYFQGNSAPDKSGLPSDRFSAERTGGSVSTLTIQRTQQEDSAVYLCASSLVSGVSYEQYFGPGTRLTVT.